This paragraph covers one TCR beta chain sequence. The target antigen is unknown. Other DNA sequences in this sample translate to the same CDR3. Trimming at V came to 4 bases and at J to 1 base, leaving 1 base not matched to a gene. Germline V lookup: CDR1 MGHDK, CDR2 SYGVNS. The CDR3 has 13 amino acids. This specimen comes from a study of cytomegalovirus exposure and HLA in healthy donors. Study results and limitations: Among the CMV-associated chains, a few were confirmed in vitro as specific for CMV antigens.

Profiling relied on immunoSEQ multiplex PCR, and the TCRdb table lists in-frame clones only, not all of them. The sample holds 170,000 or so clones; 85% are singletons and the top ten take roughly 15%. Sequencing input: PBMCs. This TCR came from a man between 18 and 29 years old in good health and CMV-seropositive. The rearrangement uses TRBV25-1 and TRBJ2-7; TRBD1 agrees at 7 bases. CDR3 DNA: TGTGCCAGCAGTGGGACAGGTTCCTACGAGCAGTACTTC. This sequence encodes CASSGTGSYEQYF.